The 31 T cell receptor beta chains given below trace back to one sample, sequenced in a study of T cell changes during pregnancy in multiple sclerosis. Repertoires were generated with immunoSEQ multiplex PCR, while TCRdb's copy carries only in-frame clones and drops some. The sample lists around 34,000 clones, 75% to 90% occurring once. The specimen comprised CD8+ T cells from peripheral blood mononuclear cells, sampled after pregnancy. The receptor set was obtained from a female donor with multiple sclerosis, enrolled in a pregnancy study.

V gene TRBV2 combines with J gene TRBJ2-7; 8 nucleotides match TRBD1. The length of the CDR3 is 16 residues. V was pared by 4 bases and J by 0 bases, with 8 bases of the junction left unmatched. The V gene's germline CDR1 is SNHLY and CDR2 FYNNEI. The CDR3 loop is CASSALPDRDSYEQYF. The CDR3 DNA follows: TGTGCCAGCAGTGCCCTGCCGGACAGGGACTCCTACGAGCAGTACTTC.

This clone was detected only once. The J gene is TRBJ2-3, the V gene TRBV4-2; 8 nucleotides align to TRBD2. Per the germline V gene, CDR1 is LGHNA and CDR2 is YNFKEQ. This CDR3 is built from 15 residues. The trim removed 1 base at V and 5 bases at J, leaving 5 bases unmatched. The CDR3 DNA reads TGTGCCAGCAGCCAAGTGCGGGGGGAGAGAGATACGCAGTATTTT. Encoded protein: CASSQVRGERDTQYF.

The V and J genes are TRBV10-1 and TRBJ2-1, with D tentatively TRBD1 (5 bases). The CDR3 has 12 amino acids. Germline V gene data show CDR1 as WNHNN and CDR2 as SYGVQD (reference sequence). V was cut by 5 bases and J by 10 bases, with 12 bases left in between. CDR3 bases: TGCGCCAGCAGTTGGGCAGGGTGGGAGCAGTTCTTC. Translation gives CASSWAGWEQFF.

The rearrangement joins TRBV9 to TRBJ2-3; no definite D call. Germline loops: CDR1 SGDLS, CDR2 YYNGEE. CDR3 length: 13 residues. Trimming stripped 4 bases from V and 2 bases from J, with 8 bases between. The CDR3 bases are TGTGCCAGCAGCCCCCGAGTCACAGATACGCAGTATTTT. Translated, it gives CASSPRVTDTQYF.

V and J are TRBV15 and TRBJ2-1, with TRBD2 matching over 8 bases. The V and J ends lost 4 bases and 4 bases, in that order; junction bases with no gene match: 6. Germline lookup yields CDR1 LNHNV and CDR2 YYDKDF (reference sequence). The CDR3 extends over 15 amino acids. CDR3 coding DNA: TGTGCCACCAGCAAAAAGACTAGCGAATACAATGAGCAGTTCTTC. Encoded protein: CATSKKTSEYNEQFF. Filled out from reference TRBV15 and TRBJ2-1, the complete variable domain reads DAMVIQNPRYQVTQFGKPVTLSCSQTLNHNVMYWYQQKSSQAPKLLFHYYDKDFNNEADTPDNFQSRRPNTSFCFLDIRSPGLGDTAMYLCATSKKTSEYNEQFFGPGTRLTVL.

The genes are TRBV4-3 and TRBJ1-2, with D hard to call. CDR3 length equals 17 residues. Germline V gene lookup returns CDR1 LGHNA and CDR2 YSLEER. V gave up 0 bases and J gave up 2 bases, with 16 bases separating them. CDR3 amino acids: CASSQDLRARRNYGYTF. Here the CDR3 DNA reads TGCGCCAGCAGCCAAGATCTGAGGGCCAGGAGGAACTATGGCTACACCTTC.

This clone was detected a few times. The chain has TRBV11-1 and TRBJ2-5, with a possible D match to TRBD1 (6 bases). Trimming took 4 bases from V and 10 from J, leaving 13 bases between them. In germline, CDR1 is SGHAT, CDR2 FQDESV (reference sequence). The CDR3 length is 12 residues. CDR3 coding DNA: TGTGCCAGCAGCTCCGCCGAGGGGGTCCAGTACTTC. It codes for CASSSAEGVQYF.

The rearrangement joins TRBV7-2 to TRBJ1-3; 9 nucleotides align to TRBD1. This CDR3 contains 15 residues. The germline V gene encodes CDR1 SGHTA and CDR2 FQGNSA. V shed 5 bases and J 4 bases; nucleotides not matched to a gene: 6. CDR3: CASSNRGQIGNTIYF. The CDR3 DNA follows: TGTGCCAGCAGCAACAGGGGGCAGATAGGAAACACCATATATTTT.

The V gene is TRBV4-1, the J gene TRBJ2-7; TRBD1 agrees at 9 bases. The CDR3 has 14 amino acids. Trimming removed 3 bases from V and 4 bases from J; junction bases left unmatched: 4. The V gene's germline CDR1 is MGHRA and CDR2 YSYEKL. CDR3 in DNA: TGCGCCAGCAGCCAGGAACAGGGGGCGTACGAGCAGTACTTC. Residues: CASSQEQGAYEQYF.

This clone was seen just once. This chain connects TRBV6-4 to TRBJ2-3, with D possibly being TRBD1 (7 bases). Germline CDR1 and CDR2: MRHNA and SNTAGT. The CDR3 is made up of 15 amino acids. Trimming took off 2 bases at V and 3 bases at J, with 12 bases between the two ends. The CDR3 coding sequence is TGTGCCAGCAGTGACGGAGGGGGCGAGACAGATACGCAGTATTTT. Translation gives CASSDGGGETDTQYF.

The CDR3 sequence is CASSPRGDNYGYTF. The DNA for the CDR3 is TGTGCCAGTAGTCCTCGCGGGGACAACTATGGCTACACCTTC. The chain carries TRBV19 and TRBJ1-2; D perhaps matches TRBD1 (5 bases). Germline V lookup: CDR1 LNHDA, CDR2 SQIVND (reference sequence). The germline V and J ends were trimmed by 5 bases and 2 bases, with 12 bases remaining between them. The length of the CDR3 is 14 residues.

The rearrangement uses TRBV5-4 and TRBJ2-2; 14 bases line up with TRBD2. This CDR3 is 19 amino acids long. V shed 0 bases and J 5 bases; nucleotides not matched to a gene: 9. Germline V CDR1 and CDR2: SGHNT, YYREEE (reference sequence). CDR3 bases: TGTGCCAGCAGCTTGGGGAGACTAGCGGGGGGGCCGCGAACCGGGGAGCTGTTTTTT. Protein: CASSLGRLAGGPRTGELFF.

The chain is built from TRBV7-9 and TRBJ2-5, with 11 bases identical to TRBD1. Germline CDR1 SEHNR, CDR2 FQNEAQ (reference sequence). This CDR3 region has 15 residues. V shed 5 bases, J shed 3 bases, and the junction held 5 bases outside the gene matches. In DNA, the CDR3 is TGTGCCAGCAGCAGACCGGGACAGGGGGAAGAGACCCAGTACTTC. Encoded protein: CASSRPGQGEETQYF.

The V and J genes are TRBV6-4 and TRBJ1-1; D uncertain. This CDR3 has 13 residues. The V gene lost 5 bases and the J gene lost 7 bases, with 14 bases spanning the gap. Germline V gives CDR1 MRHNA, CDR2 SNTAGT. The CDR3 DNA reads TGTGCCAGCAGTCAGGTAGAACTTTTTGAAGCTTTCTTT. Translating gives CASSQVELFEAFF.

A few counts support this clone. The chain has TRBV7-2 and TRBJ2-3, with TRBD2 matching over 12 bases. CDR3 length equals 18 residues. The junction had 6 bases not matched to a gene; V was cut back by 2 bases and J by 0 bases. Germline values: CDR1 SGHTA, CDR2 FQGNSA. The CDR3 coding sequence is TGTGCCAGCAGCTTATGGCCTAGCGGGGGGGAGAGCACAGATACGCAGTATTTT. Its translation: CASSLWPSGGESTDTQYF.

The V and J genes are TRBV13 and TRBJ1-2, with 7 nucleotides matching TRBD1. The CDR3 runs 15 residues. With 1 base clipped from V and 7 bases from J, the junction kept 9 bases outside the gene matches. Germline V gene lookup returns CDR1 PRHDT and CDR2 FYEKMQ (reference sequence). The CDR3 coding sequence is TGTGCCAGCAGCTTAGCTGGCGGGACAGAGAGTGGCTACACCTTC. This encodes CASSLAGGTESGYTF.

The chain joins TRBV4-3 to TRBJ1-2; tentative D call: TRBD1 (5 bases). V was clipped by 4 bases and J by 6 bases, with 18 bases between them. Germline V gene data show CDR1 as LGHNA and CDR2 as YSLEER. The CDR3 consists of 15 residues. The chain's CDR3 is CASSPRDSPRDGYTF. As DNA, the CDR3 is TGCGCCAGCAGCCCCAGGGACTCCCCGAGGGATGGCTACACCTTC.

V gene TRBV19 combines with J gene TRBJ2-1, with 9 bases fitting TRBD2. CDR1 is LNHDA, CDR2 SQIVND, per germline (reference sequence). Trimming took 10 bases from V and 5 from J; bases not matched to a gene: 18. The CDR3 has 17 amino acids. CDR3 amino acids: CATTLPYGSGGNNEQFF. CDR3 nucleotides: TGTGCCACCACTTTGCCCTACGGTAGCGGGGGAAACAATGAGCAGTTCTTC.

The chain recombines TRBV27 with TRBJ1-1; D is uncertain. This CDR3 is 14 amino acids long. The V and J ends lost 0 bases and 2 bases respectively, with 7 bases between them. CDR1 is MNHEY and CDR2 is SMNVEV in the germline V gene (reference sequence). The CDR3 sequence: CASSLSPGNTEAFF. CDR3 DNA: TGTGCCAGCAGTTTATCACCGGGAAACACTGAAGCTTTCTTT.

This chain joins TRBV9 and TRBJ1-3; 7 nucleotides align to TRBD1. With 0 bases clipped from V and 4 bases from J, the junction kept 10 bases outside the gene matches. This CDR3 comprises 17 residues. Germline V gives CDR1 SGDLS, CDR2 YYNGEE. CDR3 residues: CASSVAGNRGPGNTIYF. The CDR3 coding sequence is TGTGCCAGCAGCGTAGCTGGAAACAGGGGTCCCGGAAACACCATATATTTT.

The V call is TRBV6-5, the J call TRBJ1-1; D is unresolved. The CDR3 contains 14 residues. The germline gives CDR1 MNHEY, CDR2 SVGAGI. V was pared by 8 bases and J by 3 bases, with 16 bases between. The DNA for the CDR3 is TGTGCCAGCGGTTGGGCGGGATCGGACACTGAAGCTTTCTTT. Its protein product is CASGWAGSDTEAFF.

This rearrangement joins TRBV27 to TRBJ2-3; 12 nucleotides align to TRBD2. This CDR3 spans 17 amino acids. Germline loops: CDR1 MNHEY, CDR2 SMNVEV (reference sequence). Unmatched junction bases numbered 13, after V lost 8 bases and J lost 4 bases. CDR3 loop: CASGRPWASGGADTQYF. The CDR3 coding sequence is TGTGCCAGCGGAAGGCCATGGGCTAGCGGGGGGGCAGATACGCAGTATTTT.

There are a few counts of this clone. The V call is TRBV19, the J call TRBJ1-1; D is unclear. Trimming pared 4 bases from V and 7 bases from J, leaving 10 bases between. The germline V gene has CDR1 LNHDA and CDR2 SQIVND (reference sequence). The CDR3 is 12 amino acids. The chain's CDR3 is CASSTRFDEAFF. DNA of the CDR3: TGTGCCAGTAGTACCCGGTTTGATGAAGCTTTCTTT.

The chain combines TRBV2 with TRBJ2-1, with 10 nucleotides matching TRBD2. CDR3 length: 15 amino acids. J lost 7 bases, V lost 3 bases, and 6 bases had no gene match. Germline-derived CDR1 and CDR2 are SNHLY and FYNNEI. CDR3 bases: TGTGCCAGCAGTGATTGGGCTAGCGGGGGTAATGAGCAGTTCTTC. This gives the protein CASSDWASGGNEQFF.

V is TRBV4-3 and J is TRBJ1-1, with 11 positions matching TRBD1. In germline, CDR1 is LGHNA, CDR2 YSLEER. This CDR3 is built from 18 residues. V lost 0 bases to trimming and J lost 1 base; unmatched junction nucleotides: 7. Here the CDR3 reads CASSQDLDRGLGNTEAFF. The CDR3 DNA sequence: TGCGCCAGCAGCCAAGATCTGGACAGGGGGCTTGGGAACACTGAAGCTTTCTTT.

This clone has just one count. V gene TRBV4-3 combines with J gene TRBJ1-2; no firm D call. The ends were cut back, 0 bases at V and 6 bases at J, with 17 bases in the middle. From germline, CDR1 is LGHNA and CDR2 YSLEER. This CDR3 comprises 16 residues. DNA for the CDR3: TGCGCCAGCAGCCAAGAAGACGGCGGAGCTATGAATGGCTACACCTTC. It yields the protein CASSQEDGGAMNGYTF.

Concerning this clone: A read error may produce the germline difference seen at one junction end. The chain joins TRBV7-7 to TRBJ1-3; weak D call: TRBD1 (5 bases). From germline, CDR1 is SSHAT and CDR2 FNYEAQ (reference sequence). The length of the CDR3 is 18 residues. The CDR3: CASSPVVGTPYSGNTIYF. CDR3 nucleotides: TGTGCTAGCAGCCCCGTGGTGGGGACTCCTTACTCTGGAAACACCATATATTTT. The full variable domain, in which reference TRBV7-7 and TRBJ1-3 provide the parts outside the CDR3, is GAGVSQSPRYKVTKRGQDVTLRCDPISSHATLYWYQQALGQGPEFLTYFNYEAQPDKSGLPSDRFSAERPEGSISTLTIQRTEQRDSAMYRCASSPVVGTPYSGNTIYFGEGSWLTVV.

The chain uses TRBV7-9 and TRBJ2-7; the match to TRBD2 covers 8 bases. Trimming at V came to 5 bases and at J to 1 base, leaving 7 bases not matched to a gene. The CDR3 runs 15 residues. The germline gives CDR1 SEHNR, CDR2 FQNEAQ (reference sequence). Here the CDR3 DNA reads TGTGCCAGCAGCCAAAGTCGGGGGGGATCCTACGAGCAGTACTTC. Its protein product is CASSQSRGGSYEQYF.

V usage is TRBV15 and J usage is TRBJ2-2; tentatively, D is TRBD2 (5 bases). Trimming removed 8 bases from V and 0 bases from J, with 7 bases in between. Germline CDR1 reads LNHNV; CDR2 reads YYDKDF (reference sequence). The CDR3 loop spans 13 amino acids. CDR3 sequence: CATETTNTGELFF. CDR3 coding DNA: TGTGCCACCGAGACTACGAACACCGGGGAGCTGTTTTTT.

Note on this clone: This may arise from a read error, as a much more abundant clone is one base away. The chain recombines TRBV14 with TRBJ1-2; TRBD1 is a possible D gene (6 bases). CDR3 size: 13 residues. Germline V lookup: CDR1 SGHDN, CDR2 FVKESK. V was shortened by 3 bases and J by 2 bases, with 7 bases between the two germline ends. CDR3 protein: CASSHDRNYGYTF. The DNA of the CDR3 is TGTGCCAGCAGCCACGACAGGAACTATGGCTACACCTTC.

This chain joins TRBV7-2 and TRBJ2-7; TRBD1 aligns across 8 bases. The CDR3 covers 14 residues. The V gene end was trimmed by 2 bases and the J gene end by 4 bases; junction bases not matched to a gene: 4. Germline values: CDR1 SGHTA, CDR2 FQGNSA. As DNA, the CDR3 is TGTGCCAGCAGCTTACCAGGGGGCGGATACGAGCAGTACTTC. Encoded protein: CASSLPGGGYEQYF.